These 27 T cell receptor beta chains originate from one sample sequenced in a study of molecular identifiers for immune sequencing clone quantification. A single record per CDR3 protein comes from TCRdb applying MiXCR to the PCR reads. The sample lists about 500,000 distinct CDR3 sequences; less than 30% were seen once. Sequenced material: naive CD8+ T cells from blood, with Jurkat cell RNA spiked in. Noted subset: FACS-sorted CD8+CD4-CCR7+CD45RA+ naive T cells. These receptors were taken from a human donor in good health. Some libraries in this study had Jurkat cell RNA spiked in.

This clonotype came up many times. V gene TRBV29-1 combines with J gene TRBJ1-2, with no clear D. The CDR3 sequence is 12 residues long. Trimming shortened V by 3 bases and J by 4 bases, and 9 bases separated the two germline ends. Germline-derived CDR1 and CDR2 are SQVTM and ANQGSEA. CDR3 amino acids: CSVDSLIYGYTF. Here the CDR3 DNA reads TGCAGCGTTGACAGCTTAATCTATGGCTACACCTTC.

This clonotype has just one count. A much bigger clone sits one base away, suggesting this may be a read error. The J gene is TRBJ1-5, the V gene TRBV20-1, with a weak D call TRBD1 (6 bases). Germline lookup yields CDR1 DFQATT and CDR2 SNEGSKA (reference sequence). CDR3 length: 15 residues. V was cut by 6 bases and J by 3 bases, with 18 bases left in between. CDR3 in DNA: TGCAGTGCAGGGGACAAGGGGCCGGTCAATCAGCCCCAGCATTTT. This sequence encodes CSAGDKGPVNQPQHF.

The rearrangement links TRBV19 to TRBJ2-7; D may be TRBD2 (5 bases). Trimming took off 3 bases at V and 5 bases at J, with 14 bases between the two ends. This CDR3 is built from 14 residues. The germline V gene encodes CDR1 LNHDA and CDR2 SQIVND (reference sequence). CDR3 coding DNA: TGTGCCAGTAGTATGTCGGGGAGCGGCGACGAGCAGTACTTC. Its translation is CASSMSGSGDEQYF.

In its sample, this clonotype was seen many times. The chain employs TRBV6-2 or TRBV6-3 and TRBJ1-1; no clear D gene. Germline V gene data show CDR1 as MNHEY and CDR2 as SVGEGT. CDR3 length: 11 amino acids. Trimming took off 8 bases at V and 4 bases at J, with 8 bases between the two ends. The CDR3 DNA follows: TGTGCCAGCGGGCACATCACTGAAGCTTTCTTT. This sequence encodes CASGHITEAFF.

This clonotype was detected only a few times. The chain combines TRBV6-5 with TRBJ2-7; D might be TRBD2 (6 bases). This CDR3 contains 13 residues. CDR1 and CDR2 from the germline V gene are MNHEY and SVGAGI. Deletions cut 6 bases from V and 6 bases from J, with 15 bases between. The CDR3 loop is CASSKGTSVEQYF. CDR3 DNA sequence: TGTGCCAGCAGCAAAGGGACTTCTGTCGAGCAGTACTTC.

This clonotype was observed many times. The V gene is TRBV9, the J gene TRBJ2-3; maybe TRBD2 (5 bases). Germline CDR1 reads SGDLS; CDR2 reads YYNGEE. Trimming shortened V by 0 bases and J by 0 bases, and 11 bases separated the two germline ends. CDR3 size: 16 residues. The CDR3 bases are TGTGCCAGCAGCGTAGGTACTAGATTTAGCACAGATACGCAGTATTTT. It yields the protein CASSVGTRFSTDTQYF.

This clonotype has a count of ten or more. This chain connects TRBV7-9 to TRBJ2-7; D possibly corresponds to TRBD2 (5 bases). The CDR3 loop spans 12 amino acids. Per the germline V gene, CDR1 is SEHNR and CDR2 is FQNEAQ (reference sequence). V was clipped by 5 bases and J by 5 bases, with 10 bases between them. CDR3 nucleotides: TGTGCCAGCAGCCAAGGGAGCCACGAGCAGTACTTC. Residues: CASSQGSHEQYF.

This clonotype came up a few times. The chain couples TRBV5-4 to TRBJ2-3; no definite D call. V lost 1 base and J 4 bases, leaving 10 bases between the germline ends. Germline V gene sequence: CDR1 SGHNT, CDR2 YYREEE (reference sequence). The length of the CDR3 is 14 residues. CDR3 DNA: TGTGCCAGCAGCTTGTATCTGAGCGCAGATACGCAGTATTTT. This gives the protein CASSLYLSADTQYF.

For this clonotype: The junction and the germline gene differ at one end; a read error may be behind it. This sequence joins TRBV20-1 and TRBJ2-1; TRBD2 aligns across 7 bases. The CDR3 has 16 residues. Per germline, CDR1 DFQATT and CDR2 SNEGSKA (reference sequence). CDR3 DNA sequence: TGCAGTGCTAGAGCCCCCCGGGACTACTCCTACAATGAGCAGATCTTC. Protein: CSARAPRDYSYNEQIF.

This clonotype was counted between two and nine times. The V call is TRBV27, the J call TRBJ1-4; TRBD1 agrees at 7 bases. Germline CDR1 MNHEY, CDR2 SMNVEV (reference sequence). Trimming at V came to 3 bases and at J to 6 bases, leaving 4 bases not matched to a gene. The CDR3 spans 14 residues. CDR3 sequence (DNA): TGTGCCAGCAGTTTCTGGCAGGGGGATGAAAAACTGTTTTTT. The encoded protein is CASSFWQGDEKLFF. Complete variable domain (other parts from reference TRBV27 and TRBJ1-4): EAQVTQNPRYLITVTGKKLTVTCSQNMNHEYMSWYRQDPGLGLRQIYYSMNVEVTDKGDVPEGYKVSRKEKRNFPLILESPSPNQTSLYFCASSFWQGDEKLFFGSGTQLSVL.

Notes on this clonotype: At one boundary the junction diverges from the germline segment, which might be a read error. The chain joins TRBV25-1 to TRBJ2-5; D remains unclear. CDR1 MGHDK and CDR2 SYGVNS come from the germline V gene. The CDR3 is 15 amino acids. The CDR3 bases are TGTGCCAACAGTGAATATGACAACGTGGAAGAGACCCAGTACTTC. Translating it yields CANSEYDNVEETQYF.

Turning to this clonotype: A much larger clone is a single base away; this may be a read error. J is TRBJ1-1 and V is TRBV29-1; D unclear. Germline loops: CDR1 SQVTM, CDR2 ANQGSEA. This CDR3 has 13 residues. The CDR3 DNA is TGCGGCGTTGAAGTAGGATTGAACACTGAAGCTTTCTTT. Residues: CGVEVGLNTEAFF. The entire variable domain, with the rest obtained from reference TRBV29-1 and TRBJ1-1, is as follows: SAVISQKPSRDICQRGTSLTIQCQVDSQVTMMFWYRQQPGQSLTLIATANQGSEATYESGFVIDKFPISRPNLTFSTLTVSNMSPEDSSIYLCGVEVGLNTEAFFGQGTRLTVV.

This clonotype was seen a few times. The chain employs TRBV9 and TRBJ2-7, with 8 bases aligning to TRBD2. Unmatched junction bases numbered 8, after V lost 2 bases and J lost 4 bases. Germline CDR1 reads SGDLS; CDR2 reads YYNGEE. CDR3 length: 15 residues. The CDR3 loop is CASSVTPGLEYEQYF. Here the CDR3 DNA reads TGTGCCAGCAGCGTCACCCCGGGACTAGAGTACGAGCAGTACTTC.

A remark on this clonotype: A clone one base away is much larger, so this may be a read error. Lacking the conserved final phenylalanine or tryptophan, this CDR3 likely reflects a read error. V is TRBV4-1 and J is TRBJ1-4, with TRBD1 matching 9 bases. The CDR3 totals 15 residues. With 5 bases clipped from V and 7 bases from J, the junction kept 8 bases outside the gene matches. Germline V gene sequence: CDR1 MGHRA, CDR2 YSYEKL. The CDR3, as DNA: TGCGCCAGCAGCTCCCCGACAGGGGGTACTGAAAAACTGTTTTAT. Amino acid sequence: CASSSPTGGTEKLFY.

The chain carries TRBV5-4 and TRBJ2-3, with TRBD2 matching over 9 bases. Germline trimming cut 6 bases from V and 4 bases from J; bases unmatched to any gene: 6. The CDR3 totals 14 residues. Germline V gene lookup returns CDR1 SGHNT and CDR2 YYREEE (reference sequence). The DNA of the CDR3 is TGTGCCAGCACCCCGGGACTAGCCCCAGATACGCAGTATTTT. Its translation: CASTPGLAPDTQYF. The complete variable domain, with remaining parts taken from reference TRBV5-4 and TRBJ2-3, reads ETGVTQSPTHLIKTRGQQVTLRCSSQSGHNTVSWYQQALGQGPQFIFQYYREEENGRGNFPPRFSGLQFPNYSSELNVNALELDDSALYLCASTPGLAPDTQYFGPGTRLTVL.

This clonotype was counted a few times. The gene calls are TRBV14 and TRBJ2-7; a weak D match, TRBD1 (6 bases). In germline, CDR1 is SGHDN, CDR2 FVKESK. This CDR3 region has 15 residues. Trimming cost V 2 bases and J 3 bases, with 14 bases left between them. CDR3 coding DNA: TGTGCCAGCAGCCAAACGCCCCAGGGACACTACGAGCAGTACTTC. It encodes CASSQTPQGHYEQYF.

The V and J genes are TRBV7-6 and TRBJ2-6, with D possibly being TRBD2 (6 bases). The CDR3 is made up of 15 amino acids. Germline CDR1 and CDR2: SGHVS and FNYEAQ. The germline V and J ends were trimmed by 0 bases and 4 bases, with 7 bases remaining between them. The CDR3: CASSLAGRGANVLTF. In nucleotides, the CDR3 is TGTGCCAGCAGCTTAGCTGGGAGGGGGGCCAACGTCCTGACTTTC.

The table lists this clonotype with a few counts. The rearrangement uses TRBV28 and TRBJ2-7; 10 positions agree with TRBD2. V lost 2 bases and J lost 1; bases outside the gene matches: 5. The germline V gene encodes CDR1 MDHEN and CDR2 SYDVKM. The CDR3 has 16 residues. The CDR3 DNA sequence: TGTGCCAGCAGTTTAGTACTAGCGGGATTATCCTACGAGCAGTACTTC. This translates into CASSLVLAGLSYEQYF. Full variable domain (outside the CDR3, taken from reference TRBV28 and TRBJ2-7): DVKVTQSSRYLVKRTGEKVFLECVQDMDHENMFWYRQDPGLGLRLIYFSYDVKMKEKGDIPEGYSVSREKKERFSLILESASTNQTSMYLCASSLVLAGLSYEQYFGPGTRLTVT.

This clonotype was observed a handful of times. CDR3 loop: CASSEDISGGSGANVLTF. DNA of the CDR3: TGTGCCAGCAGCGAGGACATCAGCGGGGGTTCTGGGGCCAACGTCCTGACTTTC. The chain joins TRBV9 to TRBJ2-6, with 8 bases matching TRBD2. The trim removed 3 bases at V and 1 base at J, leaving 9 bases unmatched. Germline V gives CDR1 SGDLS, CDR2 YYNGEE. This CDR3 comprises 18 residues.

This sequence joins TRBV10-3 and TRBJ2-5, with 7 bases identical to TRBD2. J was trimmed by 1 base and V by 2 bases; bases with no gene match: 13. Germline values: CDR1 ENHRY, CDR2 SYGVKD. This CDR3 is built from 18 residues. The CDR3 region has the DNA TGTGCCATCAGTGAGGAGGTTCTAGGCGGGGGAATCCAAGAGACCCAGTACTTC. Translating it yields CAISEEVLGGGIQETQYF.

The chain is built from TRBV4-3 and TRBJ2-2; D gene ambiguous. This CDR3 contains 15 residues. Germline V gives CDR1 LGHNA, CDR2 YSLEER. The V gene lost 4 bases and the J gene lost 3 bases, with 12 bases spanning the gap. This chain's CDR3 is CASSLDWRHTGELFF. DNA for the CDR3: TGCGCCAGCAGCCTAGATTGGAGACACACCGGGGAGCTGTTTTTT.

Ten or more counts support this clonotype. This chain uses TRBV4-3 with TRBJ2-6, with D perhaps matching TRBD2 (5 bases). The germline gives CDR1 LGHNA, CDR2 YSLEER. The CDR3 runs 17 residues. Between the trimmed V and J ends, which lost 0 bases and 3 bases, there was a span of 12 bases. CDR3 residues: CASSQDLPGIGANVLTF. DNA of the CDR3: TGCGCCAGCAGCCAAGATCTTCCGGGAATTGGGGCCAACGTCCTGACTTTC.

V and J are TRBV10-1 and TRBJ2-2; the D is unclear. Germline loops: CDR1 WNHNN, CDR2 SYGVQD (reference sequence). Trimming cost V 4 bases and J 1 base, with 4 bases left between them. This CDR3 is built from 13 residues. CDR3 nucleotide sequence: TGCGCCAGCAGTGGGATGAACACCGGGGAGCTGTTTTTT. Its translation is CASSGMNTGELFF.

This chain joins TRBV20-1 and TRBJ2-7; a weak D match, TRBD2 (5 bases). CDR1 DFQATT and CDR2 SNEGSKA come from the germline V gene (reference sequence). V lost 1 base, J lost 2 bases, and 12 bases lay in between. The CDR3 sequence is 14 residues long. The CDR3 spells CSARAWRWTYEQYF. The CDR3 region has the DNA TGCAGTGCTAGAGCCTGGAGGTGGACCTACGAGCAGTACTTC.

The chain couples TRBV19 to TRBJ1-5, with a possible D match to TRBD1 (5 bases). The V end was cut by 5 bases, the J end by 0 bases, with 11 bases between. The CDR3 extends over 15 amino acids. The germline gives CDR1 LNHDA, CDR2 SQIVND (reference sequence). The CDR3 loop reads CASSEMGGSNQPQHF. For the CDR3, the DNA is TGTGCCAGTAGTGAGATGGGGGGTAGCAATCAGCCCCAGCATTTT. The complete variable domain, with remaining parts taken from reference TRBV19 and TRBJ1-5, reads DGGITQSPKYLFRKEGQNVTLSCEQNLNHDAMYWYRQDPGQGLRLIYYSQIVNDFQKGDIAEGYSVSREKKESFPLTVTSAQKNPTAFYLCASSEMGGSNQPQHFGDGTRLSIL.

Regarding this clonotype: Just one base apart from a much larger clone, this may be a read error. The chain links TRBV27 to TRBJ2-3; TRBD2 aligns across 7 bases. CDR1 MNHEY and CDR2 SMNVEV come from the germline V gene (reference sequence). The length of the CDR3 is 14 residues. The DNA of the CDR3 is TGTGCCAGCGGTTTATTGCGGGAGACAGATACGCAGTATTTT. It yields the protein CASGLLRETDTQYF.

This chain uses TRBV12-3 or TRBV12-4 with TRBJ2-1, with unresolved D. V was pared by 7 bases and J by 7 bases, with 8 bases between. The CDR3 is 11 amino acids. The CDR3 sequence is CASTNRNEQFF. The CDR3 bases are TGTGCCAGCACTAATAGGAATGAGCAGTTCTTC.